Below are 5 T cell receptor beta chains sequenced from a single sample in a study of T cell repertoires in cytomegalovirus infection. TCRdb used MiXCR to reprocess the reads, holding one entry per CDR3 protein. The sample shows around 530,000 distinct CDR3 sequences, more than 15% of them seen only once. Sequencing was performed on CD8+ T cells from PBMCs. These receptors all stem from a human donor in good health (CMV status not recorded). Some clones in this sample may be carry-over from other donors' samples.

In this sample, this clonotype turned up many times. This chain connects TRBV12-3 or TRBV12-4 to TRBJ2-7; D not certain. This CDR3 has 14 amino acids. V lost 5 bases and J lost 0, with 11 bases in between. CDR3 nucleotides: TGTGCCAGCAGTCTCGAGACTGACTCCTACGAGCAGTACTTC. The encoded protein is CASSLETDSYEQYF.

This clonotype was picked up many times. This rearrangement joins TRBV7-8 to TRBJ2-5, with 8 positions matching TRBD2. V gave up 0 bases and J gave up 4 bases; unmatched junction bases: 4. CDR3 length: 15 residues. CDR1 and CDR2 from the germline V gene are SGHVS and FQNEAQ. In DNA form, the CDR3 reads TGTGCCAGCAGCTTAGCGCTTGGGACTAGAGAGACCCAGTACTTC. Its translation is CASSLALGTRETQYF.

The chain uses TRBV27 and TRBJ2-7; TRBD1 might be the D (6 bases). This CDR3 contains 15 residues. Per the germline V gene, CDR1 is MNHEY and CDR2 is SMNVEV (reference sequence). V was cut by 3 bases and J by 7 bases, with 19 bases left in between. CDR3 loop: CASSFSLGTLMEQYF. In DNA form, the CDR3 reads TGTGCCAGCAGTTTCTCTTTAGGGACACTTATGGAGCAGTACTTC.

This clonotype was recorded a few times. The chain uses TRBV15 and TRBJ2-7; D is possibly TRBD2 (6 bases). Germline V gene lookup returns CDR1 LNHNV and CDR2 YYDKDF (reference sequence). V lost 4 bases to trimming and J lost 4 bases, with 26 bases between them. This CDR3 has 18 amino acids. The CDR3, as DNA: TGTGCCACCAGCACCCTCCGCGGTAGCGATCTGAGCGGGTACGAGCAGTACTTC. Residues: CATSTLRGSDLSGYEQYF.

The sample holds a few counts of this clonotype. This chain joins TRBV24-1 and TRBJ2-1; D remains ambiguous. Germline V gene sequence: CDR1 KGHDR, CDR2 SFDVKD. CDR3 length equals 12 residues. Between the trimmed V and J ends, which lost 2 bases and 2 bases, there was a span of 0 bases. For the CDR3, the DNA is TGTGCCACCAGTGATTCCTACAATGAGCAGTTCTTC. This gives the protein CATSDSYNEQFF.